One sample yielded the 18 T cell receptor beta chains listed below, sequenced in a study of spatial heterogeneity in lung cancer. TCRdb reprocessed the 5' RACE reads with MiXCR, giving one entry per CDR3 protein. The data contain around 120,000 distinct CDR3 sequences, 12% of them seen just once; the ten biggest clones take up about 15%. Described time point: blood at routine non-recurrence follow-up after resection. The authors sequenced whole RNA from tumor, nontumor lung or frozen PBMC without sorting. The specimen was PBMCs, collected at follow-up. These TCRs come from a male donor with early-stage non-small cell lung cancer.

The sample holds a few counts of this clonotype. The rearrangement joins TRBV11-1 to TRBJ2-5; maybe TRBD1 (5 bases). The germline CDR1 and CDR2 sequences are SGHAT and FQDESV (reference sequence). The CDR3 totals 14 residues. The V end lost 5 bases, the J end lost 3 bases, and 13 bases lay between the germline ends. CDR3 protein: CASSPGPREETQYF. Here the CDR3 DNA reads TGTGCCAGCAGCCCAGGCCCCAGGGAAGAGACCCAGTACTTC.

This clonotype was recorded at least ten times. The rearrangement uses TRBV27 and TRBJ1-1, with 7 bases identical to TRBD1. Germline values: CDR1 MNHEY, CDR2 SMNVEV (reference sequence). CDR3 length equals 14 residues. V lost 5 bases and J lost 2; bases outside the gene matches: 5. The CDR3 DNA reads TGTGCCAGCAGTCGGAGGACAGGTAACACTGAAGCTTTCTTT. Translating gives CASSRRTGNTEAFF.

This clonotype occurred many times. The CDR3 sequence: CSAMGLAGINEQFF. CDR3 bases: TGCAGTGCCATGGGACTAGCGGGGATCAATGAGCAGTTCTTC. The rearrangement joins TRBV20-1 to TRBJ2-1, with 13 bases that match TRBD2. V lost 6 bases and J lost 6; bases outside the gene matches: 5. Germline V CDR1 and CDR2: DFQATT, SNEGSKA (reference sequence). The CDR3 consists of 14 residues.

This clonotype was counted between two and nine times. This chain links TRBV6-5 with TRBJ2-3; D unresolved. Germline CDR1 is MNHEY and CDR2 is SVGAGI. V lost 5 bases to trimming and J lost 4 bases, with 7 bases between them. The CDR3 runs 12 residues. The CDR3 spells CASSTMADTQYF. For the CDR3, the DNA is TGTGCCAGCAGTACCATGGCAGATACGCAGTATTTT.

The chain joins TRBV7-3 to TRBJ2-7; unclear D gene. Germline V gene sequence: CDR1 SGHTA, CDR2 FQGTGA. CDR3 length: 12 residues. V was cut by 2 bases and J by 6 bases, with 8 bases left in between. The CDR3 bases are TGTGCCAGCAGCTTAGGGAAAGGCGAGCAGTACTTC. Protein product: CASSLGKGEQYF.

The chain uses TRBV3-1 and TRBJ2-3; D is possibly TRBD2 (5 bases). Germline V gene sequence: CDR1 LGHDT, CDR2 YNNKEL (reference sequence). V was pared by 1 base and J by 4 bases, with 12 bases between. This CDR3 comprises 15 residues. CDR3 sequence reads: CASSQGGRLADTQYF. The CDR3 DNA sequence: TGTGCCAGCAGCCAAGGCGGGCGACTCGCAGATACGCAGTATTTT.

At least ten counts were recorded for this clonotype. The chain couples TRBV6-6 to TRBJ2-1; no reliable D call. Germline V gene lookup returns CDR1 MNHNY and CDR2 SVGAGI (reference sequence). The CDR3 totals 15 residues. V was clipped by 6 bases and J by 0 bases, with 12 bases between them. Here the CDR3 DNA reads TGTGCCAGCAGACTCCCCGCGAGCTCCTACAATGAGCAGTTCTTC. It encodes CASRLPASSYNEQFF.

This clonotype has just a few counts. The chain is built from TRBV11-2 and TRBJ2-1; 10 bases line up with TRBD2. V lost 1 base and J lost 2; bases outside the gene matches: 5. CDR3 size: 17 residues. Looked up from germline, CDR1 is SGHAT and CDR2 is FQNNGV. In nucleotides, the CDR3 is TGTGCCAGCAGCTTAGTAGCTAGCGGGGGAACCTACAATGAGCAGTTCTTC. Protein: CASSLVASGGTYNEQFF.

This clonotype came up a few times. This chain uses TRBV7-8 with TRBJ2-3; perhaps TRBD2 as D (5 bases). There are 15 residues in the CDR3. In germline, CDR1 is SGHVS, CDR2 FQNEAQ. Trimming stripped 4 bases from V and 4 bases from J, with 15 bases between. This chain's CDR3 is CASSSSEVEADTQYF. DNA for the CDR3: TGTGCCAGCAGCTCTTCGGAGGTCGAGGCAGATACGCAGTATTTT.

This clonotype was detected ten times or more. This chain links TRBV7-3 with TRBJ2-2; 8 bases line up with TRBD1. V was pared by 6 bases and J by 4 bases, with 7 bases of the junction left unmatched. This CDR3 is 15 amino acids long. Germline V gene data show CDR1 as SGHTA and CDR2 as FQGTGA. CDR3 residues: CASSKDRVGTGELFF. CDR3 sequence (DNA): TGTGCCAGCAGTAAGGACAGGGTTGGCACCGGGGAGCTGTTTTTT.

This chain connects TRBV7-2 to TRBJ1-5; D is perhaps TRBD1 (5 bases). With 6 bases removed from V and 0 bases from J, the gap between germline ends came to 12 bases. Germline loops: CDR1 SGHTA, CDR2 FQGNSA. The CDR3 spans 15 residues. Here the CDR3 reads CASRTGTYSNQPQHF. CDR3 nucleotides: TGTGCCAGCAGAACCGGGACGTATAGCAATCAGCCCCAGCATTTT.

This clonotype was picked up a small number of times. This rearrangement joins TRBV2 to TRBJ2-7, with unresolved D. Trimming took 6 bases from V and 1 from J, leaving 13 bases between them. CDR1 is SNHLY, CDR2 FYNNEI, per germline. The CDR3 spans 14 residues. CDR3 protein: CASSPRPASYEQYF. CDR3 in DNA: TGTGCCAGCAGCCCTAGGCCCGCGTCCTACGAGCAGTACTTC.

The chain recombines TRBV7-9 with TRBJ2-7; 8 nucleotides align to TRBD1. The V segment lost 4 bases and the J segment 7 bases; nucleotides outside the gene matches: 9. This CDR3 is built from 14 residues. Germline V gives CDR1 SEHNR, CDR2 FQNEAQ (reference sequence). CDR3 sequence: CASSSWTGRDEQYF. The DNA of the CDR3 is TGTGCCAGCAGCTCCTGGACAGGGCGGGATGAGCAGTACTTC.

This chain joins TRBV6-5 and TRBJ2-6; 10 bases are a match to TRBD1. CDR3 length equals 18 residues. The V and J ends lost 4 bases and 2 bases, in that order; junction bases with no gene match: 8. Per germline, CDR1 MNHEY and CDR2 SVGAGI. CDR3 nucleotides: TGTGCCAGCAGTTCATCGACAGGGGGCGAAGCTGGGGCCAACGTCCTGACTTTC. Its translation: CASSSSTGGEAGANVLTF.

The sample holds a few counts of this clonotype. This chain links TRBV12-3 or TRBV12-4 with TRBJ1-5; D is possibly TRBD1 (6 bases). V was pared by 5 bases and J by 6 bases, with 14 bases between. The CDR3 loop spans 14 amino acids. CDR3 nucleotide sequence: TGTGCCAGCAGTATACAGGGAAAAGGTCAGCCCCAGCATTTT. It yields the protein CASSIQGKGQPQHF.

This clonotype was found many times. The chain uses TRBV5-4 and TRBJ2-5, with 12 nucleotides matching TRBD2. Germline V gene data show CDR1 as SGHNT and CDR2 as YYREEE (reference sequence). This CDR3 contains 17 residues. The trim removed 0 bases at V and 4 bases at J, leaving 7 bases unmatched. The DNA for the CDR3 is TGTGCCAGCAGCTTGGCGGCTAGCGGGGGGGCCGTAGAGACCCAGTACTTC. It codes for CASSLAASGGAVETQYF.

In this sample, this clonotype turned up a few times. The chain joins TRBV29-1 to TRBJ2-6, with TRBD1 matching over 10 bases. The CDR3 runs 18 residues. Trimming removed 4 bases from V and 0 bases from J; junction bases left unmatched: 9. Germline V lookup: CDR1 SQVTM, CDR2 ANQGSEA. CDR3 coding DNA: TGCAGCGTTGCCCCTTGGACAGGGGGGGTCTCTGGGGCCAACGTCCTGACTTTC. Residues: CSVAPWTGGVSGANVLTF. Together with reference TRBV29-1 and TRBJ2-6, the CDR3 gives the full variable domain: SAVISQKPSRDICQRGTSLTIQCQVDSQVTMMFWYRQQPGQSLTLIATANQGSEATYESGFVIDKFPISRPNLTFSTLTVSNMSPEDSSIYLCSVAPWTGGVSGANVLTFGAGSRLTVL.

Many counts were recorded for this clonotype. The chain is built from TRBV6-1 and TRBJ2-3, with D unclear. The CDR3 is 12 amino acids. Trimming removed 6 bases at V and 2 bases at J, with 6 bases between. The germline gives CDR1 MNHNS, CDR2 SASEGT. The CDR3 coding sequence is TGTGCCAGCAGGTCGGACACAGATACGCAGTATTTT. It encodes CASRSDTDTQYF.